This note documents a single T cell receptor (beta chain) sequence. Between the trimmed V and J ends, which lost 1 base and 3 bases, there was a span of 7 bases. The CDR3 length is 13 residues. CDR1 SGHAT and CDR2 FQNNGV come from the germline V gene. This sample is part of a study of T cell changes during pregnancy in multiple sclerosis. Libraries were prepared by immunoSEQ multiplex PCR; TCRdb keeps only in-frame clonotypes and omits some of them. The data hold around 70,000 clones, with around 90% observed a single time. The clonotype was recovered from a female donor with multiple sclerosis, enrolled in a pregnancy study. This sequence joins TRBV11-2 and TRBJ2-7, with D maybe TRBD1 (5 bases). Sequencing was performed on CD4+ T cells from peripheral blood mononuclear cells, taken after pregnancy. CDR3 nucleotide sequence: TGTGCCAGCAGCTTAGGGGGCAACTACGAGCAGTACTTC. Amino acid sequence: CASSLGGNYEQYF.